This TCR beta chain was recovered during a study of human T cells and chemical hapten exposure. Of note for this clonotype: The antigen remains undetermined.

Germline CDR1 and CDR2: SGHTA and FQGNSA. The V gene lost 5 bases and the J gene lost 1 base, with 12 bases spanning the gap. This CDR3 region has 14 residues. Time point here: patch test 2, 6 weeks after DPC sensitization. Described treatment: therapeutic diphenylcyclopropenone sensitization with weekly scalp DPC. Blood, whole and unfractionated, served as the source for total RNA extraction. Points from the study as a whole: Versus controls, expanded TCRs had significantly more large CDR3 similarity clusters.

What the library attached to individual cDNA molecules were unique molecular identifiers. MiXCR was run by TCRdb on the RACE reads, yielding one entry per CDR3 protein. The sample lists about 80,000 distinct CDR3 sequences, 11% occurring once. This material consisted of whole blood, taken in connection with sensitization to the hapten diphenylcyclopropenone (DPC). The sequence was collected from a man between 18 and 35 years old with alopecia areata. Some clones in this sample may be carry-over from other donors' samples. J is TRBJ2-7 and V is TRBV7-2; D tentatively reads TRBD1 or TRBD2 (5 bases each). The CDR3: CASSRRDGSYEQYF. The CDR3 DNA follows: TGTGCCAGCAGCCGCCGGGACGGATCCTACGAGCAGTACTTC.